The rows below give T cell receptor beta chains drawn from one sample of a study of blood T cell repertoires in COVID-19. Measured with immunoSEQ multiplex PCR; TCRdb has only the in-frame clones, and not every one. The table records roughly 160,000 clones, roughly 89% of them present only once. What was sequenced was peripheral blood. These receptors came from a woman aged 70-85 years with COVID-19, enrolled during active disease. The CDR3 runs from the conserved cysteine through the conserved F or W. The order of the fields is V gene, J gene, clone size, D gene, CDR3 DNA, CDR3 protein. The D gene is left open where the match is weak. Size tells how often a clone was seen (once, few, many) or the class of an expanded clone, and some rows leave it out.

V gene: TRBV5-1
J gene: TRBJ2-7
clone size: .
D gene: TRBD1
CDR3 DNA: TGCGCCAGCAGCTCCGCGGACAGGGGGCGCGACGAGCAGTACTTC
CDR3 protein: CASSSADRGRDEQYF

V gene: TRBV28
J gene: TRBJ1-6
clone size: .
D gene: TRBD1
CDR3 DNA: TGTGCCAGCAGTTTAAGGGCCCAGGGGGCACCCCTCCACTTT
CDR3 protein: CASSLRAQGAPLHF

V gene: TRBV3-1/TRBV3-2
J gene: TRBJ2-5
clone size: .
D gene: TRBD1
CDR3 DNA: TGTGCCAGCAGCCAATCGGACAGGGTCTTGGGGACCCAGTACTTC
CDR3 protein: CASSQSDRVLGTQYF

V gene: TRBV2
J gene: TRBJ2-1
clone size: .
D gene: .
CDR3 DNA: TGTGCCAGCAGTGGCTCACTCTACAATGAGCAGTTCTTC
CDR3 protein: CASSGSLYNEQFF

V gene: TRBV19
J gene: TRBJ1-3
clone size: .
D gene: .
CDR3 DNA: TGTGCCAGTGAAGGGGTGCAACGCGGAAACACCATATATTTT
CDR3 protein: CASEGVQRGNTIYF

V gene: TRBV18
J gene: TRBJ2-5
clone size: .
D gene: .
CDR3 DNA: TGTGCCAGCTCATCCGGGGGTAGCAGGGAGACCCAGTACTTC
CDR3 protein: CASSSGGSRETQYF

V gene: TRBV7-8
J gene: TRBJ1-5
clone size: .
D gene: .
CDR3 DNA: TGTGCCAGCAGCTTAGAGACTCGGGGGATCAATCAGCCCCAGCATTTT
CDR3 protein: CASSLETRGINQPQHF

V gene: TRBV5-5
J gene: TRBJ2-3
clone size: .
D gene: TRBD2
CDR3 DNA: TGTGCCAGCAGCGCGGGACTAGCGGGGGGGACCCCAGATACGCAGTATTTT
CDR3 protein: CASSAGLAGGTPDTQYF

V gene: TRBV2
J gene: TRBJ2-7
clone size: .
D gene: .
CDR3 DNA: TGTGCCAGCAGTGGGAACAGGGACGGCGAGCAGTACTTC
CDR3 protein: CASSGNRDGEQYF

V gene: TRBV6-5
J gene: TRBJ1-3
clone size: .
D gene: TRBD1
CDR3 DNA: TGTGCCAGCAGTCGACAGGGAGCTGGAAACACCATATATTTT
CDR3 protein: CASSRQGAGNTIYF

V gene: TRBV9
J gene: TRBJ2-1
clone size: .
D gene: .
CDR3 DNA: TGTGCCAGCAGCGTAGATCAGCAGGTGCATCGTGAGCAGTTCTTC
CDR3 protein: CASSVDQQVHREQFF

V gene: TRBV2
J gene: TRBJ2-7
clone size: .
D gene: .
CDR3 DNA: TGTGCCAGCAGTCCTAGATACGAGCAGTACTTC
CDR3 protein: CASSPRYEQYF

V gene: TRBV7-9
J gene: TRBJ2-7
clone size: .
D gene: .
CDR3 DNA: TGTGCCACCTCAAGCGGGACAGGCCTCTACGAGCAGTACTTC
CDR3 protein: CATSSGTGLYEQYF

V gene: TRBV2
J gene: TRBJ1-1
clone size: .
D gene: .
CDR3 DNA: TGTGCCAGCAGTGAAGAAGGCGGAGCTTTCTTT
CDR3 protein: CASSEEGGAFF

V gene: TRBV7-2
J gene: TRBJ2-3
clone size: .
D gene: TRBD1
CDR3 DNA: TGTGCCAGCAGCTTAGCCCGGGACAGAGATACGCAGTATTTT
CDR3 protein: CASSLARDRDTQYF

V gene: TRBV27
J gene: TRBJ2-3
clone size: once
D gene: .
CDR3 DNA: TGTGCCAGCAGTACTACAGACGCCGGGGGCACAGATACGCAGTATTTT
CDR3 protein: CASSTTDAGGTDTQYF

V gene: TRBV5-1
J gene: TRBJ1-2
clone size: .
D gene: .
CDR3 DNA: TGCGCCAGCAGCTCAGGCTCGACAGGAGACTATGGCTACACCTTC
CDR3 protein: CASSSGSTGDYGYTF

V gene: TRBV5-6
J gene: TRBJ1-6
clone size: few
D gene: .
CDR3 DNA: TGTGCCAGCAGCTCGCTTCTCAGGGACTATAATTCACCCCTCCACTTT
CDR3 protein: CASSSLLRDYNSPLHF

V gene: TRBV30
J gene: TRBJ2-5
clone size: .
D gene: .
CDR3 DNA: TGTGCCTGGAGTAAGGGCGGGGCCTTACAAGAGACCCAGTACTTC
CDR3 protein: CAWSKGGALQETQYF

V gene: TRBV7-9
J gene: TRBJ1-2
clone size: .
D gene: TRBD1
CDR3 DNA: TGTGCCAGCAGCCACAAGACAGGGGACTTGAATGGCTACACCTTC
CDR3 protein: CASSHKTGDLNGYTF

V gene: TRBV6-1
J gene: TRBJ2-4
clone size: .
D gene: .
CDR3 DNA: TGTGCCAGCAGTGGGTCAGGGGGGAAAATCAACATTCAGTACTTC
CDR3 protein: CASSGSGGKINIQYF

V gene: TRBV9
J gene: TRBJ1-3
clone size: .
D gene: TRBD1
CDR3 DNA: TGTGCCAGCAGCGAATGGGACAGAGGAAACACCATATATTTT
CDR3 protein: CASSEWDRGNTIYF

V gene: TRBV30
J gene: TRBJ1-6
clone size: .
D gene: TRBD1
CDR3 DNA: TGTGCCTGGAGGGGAGGGACAGGGGAATCCTATAATTCACCCCTCCACTTT
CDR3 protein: CAWRGGTGESYNSPLHF

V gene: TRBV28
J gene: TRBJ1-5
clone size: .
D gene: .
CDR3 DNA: TGTGCCAGCAGTTTACGGGTGCTACTCAATCAGCCCCAGCATTTT
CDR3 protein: CASSLRVLLNQPQHF

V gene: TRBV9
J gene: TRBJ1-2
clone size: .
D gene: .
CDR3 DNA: TGTGCCAGCAGCGTTGCCCCGGGAACTAACTATGGCTACACCTTC
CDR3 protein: CASSVAPGTNYGYTF

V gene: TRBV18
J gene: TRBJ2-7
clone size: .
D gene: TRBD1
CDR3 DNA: TGTGCCAGCTCACCATCTGGACCTCAGGGGGCCTACGAGCAGTACTTC
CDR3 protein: CASSPSGPQGAYEQYF

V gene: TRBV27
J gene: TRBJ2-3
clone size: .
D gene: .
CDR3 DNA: TGTGCCAGCATTAAGGCGGGGTTTACAGATACGCAGTATTTT
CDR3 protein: CASIKAGFTDTQYF

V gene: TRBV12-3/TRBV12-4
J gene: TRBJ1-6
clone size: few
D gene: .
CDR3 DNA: TGTGCCAGCAGTTTAGGGCCGCTCACCCTCCACTTT
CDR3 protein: CASSLGPLTLHF

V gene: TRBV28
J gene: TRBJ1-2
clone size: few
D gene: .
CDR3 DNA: TGTGCCAGCAGCCCTCAGGCCAGGGACTATGGCTACACCTTC
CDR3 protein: CASSPQARDYGYTF

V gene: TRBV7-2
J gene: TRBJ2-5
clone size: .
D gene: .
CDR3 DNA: TGTGCCAGCAGCTTACAGGGGTACCAAGAGACCCAGTACTTC
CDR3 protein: CASSLQGYQETQYF

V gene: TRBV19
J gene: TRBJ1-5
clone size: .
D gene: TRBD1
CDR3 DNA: TGTGCCAGTATCCAGGGGACAGCCTATAGCAATCAGCCCCAGCATTTT
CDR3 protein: CASIQGTAYSNQPQHF

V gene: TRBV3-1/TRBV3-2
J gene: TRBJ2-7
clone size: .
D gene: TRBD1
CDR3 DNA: TGTGCCAGCAGCCAACCAGGACAGGGCGGATCCTACGAGCAGTACTTC
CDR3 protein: CASSQPGQGGSYEQYF

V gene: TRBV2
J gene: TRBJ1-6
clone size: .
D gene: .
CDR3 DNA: TGTGCCAGCAGTGTGGCGGGAGAGGCGGTAACCTATAATTCACCCCTCCACTTT
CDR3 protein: CASSVAGEAVTYNSPLHF

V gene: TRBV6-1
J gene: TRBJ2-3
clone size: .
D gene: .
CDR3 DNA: TGTGCCAGCAGTGAAGTCCGGGTTAGGACAGATACGCAGTATTTT
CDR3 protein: CASSEVRVRTDTQYF